This TCR beta chain originates from a study of cytomegalovirus exposure and HLA in healthy donors. Germline CDR1 and CDR2: SGHRS and YFSETQ. Trimming took 0 bases from V and 5 from J, leaving 17 bases between them. The CDR3 is 16 residues long. With respect to this clone: Its antigen remains unknown.

Study conclusions and caveats: Owing to their indistinguishability, certain V segments, notably TRBV6-2 and TRBV6-3, were excluded. A list of 150 or so TCR beta chains associated with cytomegalovirus was given.

In the PCR, 60 Vbeta and 13 Jbeta primers were used. The method was immunoSEQ multiplex PCR; TCRdb's version includes in-frame clones alone and lacks a portion of them. In the table there are 100,000 to 150,000 clones, around 74% of which are singletons. This receptor was taken from a male donor in good health and CMV-seronegative. The sequencing input was PBMCs. This chain joins TRBV5-1 and TRBJ2-5, with D perhaps TRBD2 (5 bases). In DNA form, the CDR3 reads TGCGCCAGCAGCTTGGGTCCCGATCCAGGCGGGGAGACCCAGTACTTC. This codes for CASSLGPDPGGETQYF. The full variable domain, completed using reference TRBV5-1 and TRBJ2-5, is KAGVTQTPRYLIKTRGQQVTLSCSPISGHRSVSWYQQTPGQGLQFLFEYFSETQRNKGNFPGRFSGRQFSNSRSEMNVSTLELGDSALYLCASSLGPDPGGETQYFGPGTRLLVL.